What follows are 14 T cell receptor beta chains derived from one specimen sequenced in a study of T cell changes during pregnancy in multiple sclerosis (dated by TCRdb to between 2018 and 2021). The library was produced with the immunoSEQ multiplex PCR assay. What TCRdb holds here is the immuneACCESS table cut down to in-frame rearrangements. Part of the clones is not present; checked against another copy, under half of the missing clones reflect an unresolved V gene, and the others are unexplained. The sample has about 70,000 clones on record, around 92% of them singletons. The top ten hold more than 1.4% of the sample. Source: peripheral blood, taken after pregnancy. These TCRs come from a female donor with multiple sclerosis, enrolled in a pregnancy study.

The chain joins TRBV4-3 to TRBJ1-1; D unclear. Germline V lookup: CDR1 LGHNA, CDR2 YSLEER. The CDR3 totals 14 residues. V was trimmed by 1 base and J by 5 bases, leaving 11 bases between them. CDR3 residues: CASSQGLELTEAFF. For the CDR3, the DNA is TGCGCCAGCAGCCAAGGTCTGGAGTTGACTGAAGCTTTCTTT.

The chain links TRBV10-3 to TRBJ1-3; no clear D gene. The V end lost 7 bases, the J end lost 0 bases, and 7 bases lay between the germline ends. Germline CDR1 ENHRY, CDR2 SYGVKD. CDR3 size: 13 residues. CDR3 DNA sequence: TGTGCCATCATGGGGAGCTCTGGAAACACCATATATTTT. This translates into CAIMGSSGNTIYF.

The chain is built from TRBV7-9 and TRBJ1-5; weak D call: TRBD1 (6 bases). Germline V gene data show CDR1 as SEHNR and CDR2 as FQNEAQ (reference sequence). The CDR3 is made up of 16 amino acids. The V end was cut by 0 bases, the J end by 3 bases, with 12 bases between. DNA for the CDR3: TGTGCCAGCAGCTTAGCGGGCAGGGGTGACAATCAGCCCCAGCATTTT. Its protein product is CASSLAGRGDNQPQHF.

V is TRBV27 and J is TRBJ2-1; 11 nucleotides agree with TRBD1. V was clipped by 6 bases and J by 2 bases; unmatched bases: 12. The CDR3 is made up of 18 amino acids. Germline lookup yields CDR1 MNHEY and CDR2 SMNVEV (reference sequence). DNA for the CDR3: TGTGCCAGCAGGGGGACAGGGGGTTCTATTATCCCCTACAATGAGCAGTTCTTC. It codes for CASRGTGGSIIPYNEQFF.

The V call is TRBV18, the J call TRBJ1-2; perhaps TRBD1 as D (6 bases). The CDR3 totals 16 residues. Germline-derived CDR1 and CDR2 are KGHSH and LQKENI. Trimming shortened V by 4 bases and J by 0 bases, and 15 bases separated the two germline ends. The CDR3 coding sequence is TGTGCCAGCTCACGGGACGCAGGGGCACCTAACTATGGCTACACCTTC. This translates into CASSRDAGAPNYGYTF.

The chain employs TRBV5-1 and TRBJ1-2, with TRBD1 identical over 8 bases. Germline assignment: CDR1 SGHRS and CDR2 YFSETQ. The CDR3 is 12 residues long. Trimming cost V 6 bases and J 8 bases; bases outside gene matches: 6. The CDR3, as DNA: TGCGCCAGCACCCTGACAGGGGACGGCTACACCTTC. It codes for CASTLTGDGYTF.

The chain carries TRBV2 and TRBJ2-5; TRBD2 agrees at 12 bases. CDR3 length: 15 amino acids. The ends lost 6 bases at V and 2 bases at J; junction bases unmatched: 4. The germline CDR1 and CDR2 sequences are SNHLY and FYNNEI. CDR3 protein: CASSGLAGPQETQYF. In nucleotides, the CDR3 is TGTGCCAGCAGCGGACTAGCGGGGCCTCAAGAGACCCAGTACTTC.

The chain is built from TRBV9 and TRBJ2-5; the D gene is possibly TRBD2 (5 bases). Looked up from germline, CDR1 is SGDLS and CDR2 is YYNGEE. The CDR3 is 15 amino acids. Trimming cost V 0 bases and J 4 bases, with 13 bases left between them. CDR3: CASSVALGEGETQYF. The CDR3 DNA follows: TGTGCCAGCAGCGTAGCCCTTGGAGAGGGAGAGACCCAGTACTTC. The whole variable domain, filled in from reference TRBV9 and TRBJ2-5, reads DSGVTQTPKHLITATGQRVTLRCSPRSGDLSVYWYQQSLDQGLQFLIQYYNGEERAKGNILERFSAQQFPDLHSELNLSSLELGDSALYFCASSVALGEGETQYFGPGTRLLVL.

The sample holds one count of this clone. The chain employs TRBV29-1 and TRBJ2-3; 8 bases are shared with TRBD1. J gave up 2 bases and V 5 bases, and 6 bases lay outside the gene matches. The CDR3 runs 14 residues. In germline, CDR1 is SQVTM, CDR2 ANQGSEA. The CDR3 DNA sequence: TGCAGCGTTAAAGGACAGGGCAACACAGATACGCAGTATTTT. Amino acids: CSVKGQGNTDTQYF.

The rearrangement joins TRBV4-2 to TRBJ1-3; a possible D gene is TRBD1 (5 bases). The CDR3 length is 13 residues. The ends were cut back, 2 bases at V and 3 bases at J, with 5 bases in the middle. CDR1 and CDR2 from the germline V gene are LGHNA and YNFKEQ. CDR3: CASSQQGGNTIYF. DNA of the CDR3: TGTGCCAGCAGCCAACAGGGTGGAAACACCATATATTTT.

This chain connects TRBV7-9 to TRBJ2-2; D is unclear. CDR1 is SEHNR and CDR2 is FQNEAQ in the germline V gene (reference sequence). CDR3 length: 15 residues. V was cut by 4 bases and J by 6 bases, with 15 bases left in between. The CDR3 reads CASSSSHETSGELFF. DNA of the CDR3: TGTGCCAGCAGCTCCTCACACGAAACATCCGGGGAGCTGTTTTTT.

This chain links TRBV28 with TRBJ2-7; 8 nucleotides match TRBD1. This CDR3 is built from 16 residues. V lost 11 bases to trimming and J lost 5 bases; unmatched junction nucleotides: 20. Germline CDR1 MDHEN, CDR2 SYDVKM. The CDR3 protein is CAGFRPPETGAHEQYF. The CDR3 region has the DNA TGTGCCGGCTTTAGGCCTCCCGAGACAGGGGCCCACGAGCAGTACTTC.

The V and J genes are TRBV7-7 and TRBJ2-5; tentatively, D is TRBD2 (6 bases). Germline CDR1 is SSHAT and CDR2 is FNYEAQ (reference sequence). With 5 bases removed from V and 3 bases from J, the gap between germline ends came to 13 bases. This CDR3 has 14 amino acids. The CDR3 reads CASSQGLGKETQYF. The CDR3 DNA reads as TGTGCCAGCAGCCAGGGACTGGGTAAAGAGACCCAGTACTTC.

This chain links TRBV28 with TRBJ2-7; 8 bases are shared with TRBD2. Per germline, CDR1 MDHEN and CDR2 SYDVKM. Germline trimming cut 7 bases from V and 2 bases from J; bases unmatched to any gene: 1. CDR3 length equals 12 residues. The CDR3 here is CASIGRAYEQYF. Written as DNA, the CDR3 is TGTGCCAGCATCGGGAGGGCCTACGAGCAGTACTTC.